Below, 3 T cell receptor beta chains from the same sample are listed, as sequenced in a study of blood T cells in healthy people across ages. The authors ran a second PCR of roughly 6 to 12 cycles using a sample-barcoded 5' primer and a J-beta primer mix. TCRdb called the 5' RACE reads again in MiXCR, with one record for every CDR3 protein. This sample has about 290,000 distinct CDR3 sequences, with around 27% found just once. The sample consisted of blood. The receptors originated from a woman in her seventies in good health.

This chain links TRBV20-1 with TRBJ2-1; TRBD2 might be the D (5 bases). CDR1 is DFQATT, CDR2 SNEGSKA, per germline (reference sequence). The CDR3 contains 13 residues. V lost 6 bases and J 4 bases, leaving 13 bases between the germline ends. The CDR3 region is CSAKRSGYNEQFF. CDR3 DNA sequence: TGCAGTGCCAAGAGAAGCGGTTACAATGAGCAGTTCTTC.

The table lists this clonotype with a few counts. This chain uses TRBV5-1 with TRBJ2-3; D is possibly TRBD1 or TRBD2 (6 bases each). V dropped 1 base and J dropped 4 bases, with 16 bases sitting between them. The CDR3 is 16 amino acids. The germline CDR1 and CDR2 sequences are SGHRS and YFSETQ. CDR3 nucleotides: TGCGCCAGCAGCTTGAATCCCACCGGGGGCGCAGATACGCAGTATTTT. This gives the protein CASSLNPTGGADTQYF.

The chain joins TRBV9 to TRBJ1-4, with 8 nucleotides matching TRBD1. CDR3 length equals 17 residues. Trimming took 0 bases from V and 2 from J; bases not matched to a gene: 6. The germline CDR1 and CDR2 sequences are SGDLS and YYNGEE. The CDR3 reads CASSVAGGAGTNEKLFF. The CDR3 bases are TGTGCCAGCAGCGTAGCAGGGGGCGCGGGGACTAATGAAAAACTGTTTTTT.